These 2 T cell receptor beta chains originate from one sample sequenced in a study of human CD8 memory T cell subsets. CCR7+ PD-1+ TIGIT+ early memory CD8+ cells with dysfunctional traits were TPEX. A UMI-labeled 5' RACE approach was the method that produced the TCR beta libraries. One entry per CDR3 protein, without DNA, is what TCRdb gives after re-calling the 5' RACE reads. In all, the sample yields about 9,200 distinct CDR3 sequences. Material: CD8+ T cells from PBMCs. These receptor sequences come from a human donor in good health.

CDR3 in amino acids: CASRQGTAPGNTIYF. The chain couples TRBV6-5 to TRBJ1-3. There are 15 residues in the CDR3. Germline V lookup: CDR1 MNHEY, CDR2 SVGAGI.

This chain's CDR3 is CASSLSAQSNQPQHF. The chain uses TRBV7-9 and TRBJ1-5. CDR3 size: 15 residues. The V gene's germline CDR1 is SEHNR and CDR2 FQNEAQ (reference sequence).